The rows below give T cell receptor beta chains drawn from one sample of a study of T-cell reconstitution after alpha-beta-depleted transplantation in children. TCRdb ran MiXCR on the PCR reads and lists one entry per CDR3 protein. The sample has roughly 220,000 distinct CDR3 sequences, over 9.5% seen once; the top ten hold over 4.5%. Specimen: PBMCs from the stem cell graft donor, collected from the stem cell graft. Every receptor here comes from a human donor who donated a stem cell graft to a child with SCID. Each CDR3 is given with its conserved first and last residue. The D gene is left open where the match is weak. The listing skips clone size in some rows; elsewhere it reads once, few, many or a size class.

>TRBV20-1|TRBJ1-1|many|12|NA
CSAWDINTEAFF
TGCAGTGCGTGGGACATTAACACTGAAGCTTTCTTT
>TRBV12-3/TRBV12-4|TRBJ2-7|many|13|NA
CASSLSPSTEQYF
TGTGCCAGCAGTTTATCCCCCTCAACGGAGCAGTACTTC
>TRBV5-1|TRBJ1-4|many|15|TRBD1
CASSSMGQANEKLFF
TGCGCCAGCAGCTCGATGGGACAGGCTAATGAAAAACTGTTTTTT
>TRBV7-2|TRBJ2-7|many|11|NA
CASSQYYEQYF
TGTGCCAGCAGCCAGTACTACGAGCAGTACTTC
>TRBV5-1|TRBJ1-4|many|16|TRBD1
CASSLPGTGSNEKLFF
TGCGCCAGCAGCTTGCCGGGGACAGGGTCAAATGAAAAACTGTTTTTT
>TRBV28|TRBJ1-1|many|11|TRBD1
CASSYGNDRAF
TGTGCCAGCAGTTATGGGAACGACAGGGCTTTT
>TRBV3-1|TRBJ2-3|NA|17|TRBD2
CGSSQGRLAGFRDTQYF
TGTGGCAGCAGCCAAGGTCGGCTAGCGGGATTCAGAGATACGCAGTATTTT
>TRBV20-1|TRBJ2-5|many|12|TRBD2
CSAGGNQETQYF
TGCAGCGCGGGGGGTAACCAAGAGACCCAGTACTTC
>TRBV5-1|TRBJ2-7|many|15|NA
CASSPSTGSSYEQYF
TGCGCCAGCAGCCCCTCGACGGGGAGCTCCTACGAGCAGTACTTC
>TRBV7-2|TRBJ1-1|few|15|NA
CASSLGPGGGSEAFF
TGTGCCAGCAGCTTAGGTCCCGGCGGGGGCAGTGAAGCTTTCTTT
>TRBV6-1|TRBJ1-1|few|14|NA
CASRFGQSNTEAFF
TGTGCCAGCAGATTTGGGCAGTCGAACACTGAAGCTTTCTTT
>TRBV20-1|TRBJ1-5|many|12|NA
CSASWGGQPQHF
TGCAGTGCTAGCTGGGGAGGTCAGCCCCAGCATTTT
>TRBV7-2|TRBJ1-1|many|13|NA
CASSFRRSGEAFF
TGTGCCAGCAGCTTCCGTAGGTCGGGTGAAGCTTTCTTT
>TRBV4-2|TRBJ2-5|few|18|TRBD2
CASSQEEFPSGGEETQYF
TGTGCCAGCAGCCAAGAAGAGTTCCCTAGCGGGGGGGAAGAGACCCAGTACTTC
>TRBV20-1|TRBJ1-6|many|13|NA
CSAARDTNSPLHF
TGCAGTGCTGCCCGGGACACAAATTCACCCCTCCACTTT
>TRBV6-4|TRBJ2-6|NA|18|TRBD1
CAFCLRQGATGGANVLTF
TGTGCCTTCTGTTTAAGACAGGGAGCAACAGGAGGGGCCAACGTCCTGACTTTC
>TRBV7-9|TRBJ1-4|many|12|NA
CASSLGGEKLFF
TGTGCCAGCAGCTTGGGCGGTGAAAAACTGTTTTTT
>TRBV7-9|TRBJ2-7|many|15|NA
CASSFPVNRNYEQYF
TGTGCCAGCAGCTTCCCCGTAAACAGAAACTACGAGCAGTACTTC
>TRBV7-9|TRBJ2-3|many|16|TRBD1
CASSLRRTGETDTQYF
TGTGCCAGCAGCTTAAGGAGGACAGGGGAGACAGATACGCAGTATTTT
>TRBV5-1|TRBJ1-6|many|14|NA
CASSLEAENSPLHF
TGCGCCAGCAGCTTGGAGGCGGAAAATTCACCCCTCCACTTT
>TRBV7-6|TRBJ1-1|many|14|NA
CASSSYDGNTEAFF
TGTGCCAGCAGCTCCTACGACGGGAACACTGAAGCTTTCTTT
>TRBV29-1|TRBJ2-5|many|12|TRBD1
CSAATGQETQYF
TGCAGCGCTGCGACAGGGCAAGAGACCCAGTACTTC
>TRBV7-2|TRBJ2-3|many|13|TRBD2
CASSGTSGDTQYF
TGTGCCAGCAGCGGGACTAGCGGAGATACGCAGTATTTT
>TRBV12-3/TRBV12-4|TRBJ1-1|many|14|NA
CASSSHGPQSQAFF
TGTGCCAGCAGTTCGCACGGACCACAATCTCAAGCTTTCTTT
>TRBV28|TRBJ2-1|many|15|NA
CASSLFGGAGGEQFF
TGTGCCAGCAGTTTATTTGGGGGGGCGGGTGGTGAGCAGTTCTTC